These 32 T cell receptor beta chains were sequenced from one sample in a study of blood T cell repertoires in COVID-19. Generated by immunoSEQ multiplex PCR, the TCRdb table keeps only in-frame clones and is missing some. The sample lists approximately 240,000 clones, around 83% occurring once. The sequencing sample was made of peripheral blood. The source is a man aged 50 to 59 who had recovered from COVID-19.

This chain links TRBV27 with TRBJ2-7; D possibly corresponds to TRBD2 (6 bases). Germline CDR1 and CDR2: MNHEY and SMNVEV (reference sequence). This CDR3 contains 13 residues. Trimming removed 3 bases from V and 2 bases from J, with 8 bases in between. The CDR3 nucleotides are TGTGCCAGCAGTTTTGGGGGGACCTACGAGCAGTACTTC. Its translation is CASSFGGTYEQYF.

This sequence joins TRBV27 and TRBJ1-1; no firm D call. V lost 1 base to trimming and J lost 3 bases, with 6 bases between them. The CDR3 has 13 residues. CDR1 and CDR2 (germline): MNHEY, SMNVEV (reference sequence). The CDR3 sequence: CASSLWADTEAFF. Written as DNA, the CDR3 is TGTGCCAGCAGTTTATGGGCCGACACTGAAGCTTTCTTT.

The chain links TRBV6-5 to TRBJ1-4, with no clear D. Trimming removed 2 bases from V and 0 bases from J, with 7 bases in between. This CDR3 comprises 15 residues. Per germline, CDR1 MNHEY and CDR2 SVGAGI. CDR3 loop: CASSYPVATNEKLFF. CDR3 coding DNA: TGTGCCAGCAGTTACCCGGTTGCAACTAATGAAAAACTGTTTTTT.

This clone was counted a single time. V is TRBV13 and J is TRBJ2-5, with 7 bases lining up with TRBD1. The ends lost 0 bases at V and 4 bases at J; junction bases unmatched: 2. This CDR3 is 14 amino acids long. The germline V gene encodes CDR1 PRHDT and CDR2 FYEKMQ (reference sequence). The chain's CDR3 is CASSLGTGLETQYF. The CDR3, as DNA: TGTGCCAGCAGCTTAGGGACAGGGTTAGAGACCCAGTACTTC.

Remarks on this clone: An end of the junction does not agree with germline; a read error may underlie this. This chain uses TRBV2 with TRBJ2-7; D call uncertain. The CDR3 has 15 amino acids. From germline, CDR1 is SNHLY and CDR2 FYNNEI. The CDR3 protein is CASIEGFLSTYEQYF. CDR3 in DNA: TGTGCCAGCATTGAAGGGTTTCTGTCAACTTACGAGCAGTACTTC.

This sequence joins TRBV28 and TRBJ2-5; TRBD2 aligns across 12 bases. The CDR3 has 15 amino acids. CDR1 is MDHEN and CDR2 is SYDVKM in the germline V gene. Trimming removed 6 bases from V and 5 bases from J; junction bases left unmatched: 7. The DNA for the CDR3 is TGTGCCAGCAGCTTCCAAGGACTAGCGGGGGAGACCCAGTACTTC. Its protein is CASSFQGLAGETQYF.

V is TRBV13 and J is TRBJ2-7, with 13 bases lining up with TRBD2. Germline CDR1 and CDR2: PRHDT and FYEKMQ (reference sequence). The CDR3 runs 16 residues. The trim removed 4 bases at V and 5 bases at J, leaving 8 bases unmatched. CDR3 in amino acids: CASSSPGLAGANEQYF. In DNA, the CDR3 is TGTGCCAGCAGCTCCCCTGGACTAGCGGGAGCTAACGAGCAGTACTTC.

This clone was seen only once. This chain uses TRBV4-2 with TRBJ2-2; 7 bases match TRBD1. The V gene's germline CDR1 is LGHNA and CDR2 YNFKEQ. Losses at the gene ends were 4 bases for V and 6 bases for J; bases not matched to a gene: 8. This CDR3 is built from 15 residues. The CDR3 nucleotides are TGTGCCAGCAGCCCACTTTTCAGGGGGTCCGGGGAGCTGTTTTTT. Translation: CASSPLFRGSGELFF.

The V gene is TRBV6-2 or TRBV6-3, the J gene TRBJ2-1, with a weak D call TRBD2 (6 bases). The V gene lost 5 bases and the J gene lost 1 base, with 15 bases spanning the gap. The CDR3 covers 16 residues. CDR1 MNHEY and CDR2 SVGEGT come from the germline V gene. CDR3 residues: CASSTPGSGSYNEQFF. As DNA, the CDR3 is TGTGCCAGCAGTACCCCGGGTAGCGGATCCTACAATGAGCAGTTCTTC.

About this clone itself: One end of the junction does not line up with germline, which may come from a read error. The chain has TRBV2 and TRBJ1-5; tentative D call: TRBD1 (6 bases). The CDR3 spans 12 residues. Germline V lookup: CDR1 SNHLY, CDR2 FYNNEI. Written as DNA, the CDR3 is TGTGCCAGCAGTGATGTTTCCGGACAGCCTTCTTTT. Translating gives CASSDVSGQPSF.

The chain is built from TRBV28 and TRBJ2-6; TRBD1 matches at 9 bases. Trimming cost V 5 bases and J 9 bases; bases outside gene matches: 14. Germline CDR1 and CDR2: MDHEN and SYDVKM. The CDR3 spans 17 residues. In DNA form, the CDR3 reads TGTGCCAGCAGTACCGGGACAGGGCCAAAAATCGGCAACGTCCTGACTTTC. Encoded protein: CASSTGTGPKIGNVLTF. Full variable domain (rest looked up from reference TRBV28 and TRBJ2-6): DVKVTQSSRYLVKRTGEKVFLECVQDMDHENMFWYRQDPGLGLRLIYFSYDVKMKEKGDIPEGYSVSREKKERFSLILESASTNQTSMYLCASSTGTGPKIGNVLTFGAGSRLTVL.

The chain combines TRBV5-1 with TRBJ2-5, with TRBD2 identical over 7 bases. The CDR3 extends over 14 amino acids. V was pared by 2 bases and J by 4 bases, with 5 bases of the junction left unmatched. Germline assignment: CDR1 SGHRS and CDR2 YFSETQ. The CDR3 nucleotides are TGCGCCAGCAGCTTTAAGACGGGAGGAGAGACCCAGTACTTC. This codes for CASSFKTGGETQYF.

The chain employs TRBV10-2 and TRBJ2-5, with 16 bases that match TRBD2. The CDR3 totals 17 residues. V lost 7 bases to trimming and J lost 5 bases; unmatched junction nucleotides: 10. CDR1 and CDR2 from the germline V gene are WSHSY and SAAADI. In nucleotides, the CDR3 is TGCGCCAGCAAAGCCGGGACTAGCGGGAGGGCCGGGGAGACCCAGTACTTC. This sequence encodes CASKAGTSGRAGETQYF.

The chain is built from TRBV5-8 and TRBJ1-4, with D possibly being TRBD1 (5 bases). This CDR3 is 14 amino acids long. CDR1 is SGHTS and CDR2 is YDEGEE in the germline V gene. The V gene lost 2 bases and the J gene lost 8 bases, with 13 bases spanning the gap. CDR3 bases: TGTGCCAGCAGCTTCGGGGGGGGAGTAGAAAAACTGTTTTTT. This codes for CASSFGGGVEKLFF.

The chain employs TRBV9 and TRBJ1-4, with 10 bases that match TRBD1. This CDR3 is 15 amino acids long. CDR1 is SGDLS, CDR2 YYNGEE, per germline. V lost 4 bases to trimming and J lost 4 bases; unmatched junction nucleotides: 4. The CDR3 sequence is CASSNRDRGNEKLFF. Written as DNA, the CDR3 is TGTGCCAGCAGCAACCGGGACAGGGGTAATGAAAAACTGTTTTTT.

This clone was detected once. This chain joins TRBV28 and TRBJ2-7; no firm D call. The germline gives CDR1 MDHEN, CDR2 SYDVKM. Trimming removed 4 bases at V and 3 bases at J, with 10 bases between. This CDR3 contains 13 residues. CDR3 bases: TGTGCCAGCAGTTCAACTACTCTCTACGAGCAGTACTTC. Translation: CASSSTTLYEQYF.

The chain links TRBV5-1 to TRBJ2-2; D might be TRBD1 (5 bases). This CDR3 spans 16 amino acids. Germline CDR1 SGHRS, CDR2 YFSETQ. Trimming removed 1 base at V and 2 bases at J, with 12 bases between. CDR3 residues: CASSLNGRVNTGELFF. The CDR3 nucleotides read TGCGCCAGCAGCTTGAACGGCAGGGTAAACACCGGGGAGCTGTTTTTT. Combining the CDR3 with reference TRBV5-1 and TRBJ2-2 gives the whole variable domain KAGVTQTPRYLIKTRGQQVTLSCSPISGHRSVSWYQQTPGQGLQFLFEYFSETQRNKGNFPGRFSGRQFSNSRSEMNVSTLELGDSALYLCASSLNGRVNTGELFFGEGSRLTVL.

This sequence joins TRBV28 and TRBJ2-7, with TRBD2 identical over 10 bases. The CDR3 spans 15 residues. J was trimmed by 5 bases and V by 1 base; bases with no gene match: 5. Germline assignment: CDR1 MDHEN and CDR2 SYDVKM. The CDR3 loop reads CASSLFTSGNNEQYF. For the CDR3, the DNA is TGTGCCAGCAGTTTATTTACTAGCGGGAATAACGAGCAGTACTTC.

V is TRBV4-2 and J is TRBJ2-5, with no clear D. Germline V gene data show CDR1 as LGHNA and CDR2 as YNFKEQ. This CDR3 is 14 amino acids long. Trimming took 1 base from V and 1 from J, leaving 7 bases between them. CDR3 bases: TGTGCCAGCAGCCAAGTCGGTGTCCAAGAGACCCAGTACTTC. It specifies CASSQVGVQETQYF.

The CDR3 here is CAISTDRDHSPLHF. The CDR3 DNA reads as TGTGCCATCAGTACTGACAGGGATCATTCACCCCTCCACTTT. The J gene is TRBJ1-6, the V gene TRBV10-3, with 7 nucleotides matching TRBD1. This CDR3 is built from 14 residues. Germline lookup yields CDR1 ENHRY and CDR2 SYGVKD. The V gene end was trimmed by 5 bases and the J gene end by 8 bases; junction bases not matched to a gene: 6.

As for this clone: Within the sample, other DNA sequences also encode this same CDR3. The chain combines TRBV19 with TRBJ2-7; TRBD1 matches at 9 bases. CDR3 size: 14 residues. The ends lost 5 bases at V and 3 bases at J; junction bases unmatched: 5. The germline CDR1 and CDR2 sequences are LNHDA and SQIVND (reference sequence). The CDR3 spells CASSPGTGFYEQYF. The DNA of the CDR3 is TGTGCCAGTAGTCCAGGGACAGGGTTCTACGAGCAGTACTTC.

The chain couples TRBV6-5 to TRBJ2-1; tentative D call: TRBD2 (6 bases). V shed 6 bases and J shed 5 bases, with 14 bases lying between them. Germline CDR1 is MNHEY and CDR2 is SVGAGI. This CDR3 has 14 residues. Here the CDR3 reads CASRAGTGNNEQFF. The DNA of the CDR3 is TGTGCCAGCAGGGCCGGGACTGGAAACAATGAGCAGTTCTTC.

The CDR3 DNA is TGTGCCAGCAGTCCCCTCGGCGGTATCAAAAACATTCAGTACTTC. It encodes CASSPLGGIKNIQYF. The rearrangement uses TRBV27 and TRBJ2-4; D gene unclear. V shed 5 bases and J shed 3 bases, with 14 bases lying between them. This CDR3 is built from 15 residues. Germline V CDR1 and CDR2: MNHEY, SMNVEV (reference sequence).

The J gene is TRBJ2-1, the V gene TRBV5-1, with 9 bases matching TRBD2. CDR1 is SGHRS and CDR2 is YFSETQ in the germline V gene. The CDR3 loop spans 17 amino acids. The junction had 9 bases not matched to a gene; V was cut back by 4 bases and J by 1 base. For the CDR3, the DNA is TGCGCCAGCAGCCCTCGTTCTAGCGGGATTTCCTACAATGAGCAGTTCTTC. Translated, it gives CASSPRSSGISYNEQFF.

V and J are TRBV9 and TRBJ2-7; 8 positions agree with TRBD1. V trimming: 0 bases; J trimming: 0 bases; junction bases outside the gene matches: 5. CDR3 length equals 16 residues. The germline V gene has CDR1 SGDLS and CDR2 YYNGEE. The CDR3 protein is CASSVGPGQGSYEQYF. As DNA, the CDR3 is TGTGCCAGCAGCGTAGGTCCCGGACAGGGCTCCTACGAGCAGTACTTC.

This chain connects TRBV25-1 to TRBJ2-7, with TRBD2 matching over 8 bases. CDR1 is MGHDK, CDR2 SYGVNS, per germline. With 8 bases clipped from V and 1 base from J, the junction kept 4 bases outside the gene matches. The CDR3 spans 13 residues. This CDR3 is CASRRGDSYEQYF. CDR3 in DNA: TGTGCCAGCCGGCGGGGGGATTCCTACGAGCAGTACTTC.

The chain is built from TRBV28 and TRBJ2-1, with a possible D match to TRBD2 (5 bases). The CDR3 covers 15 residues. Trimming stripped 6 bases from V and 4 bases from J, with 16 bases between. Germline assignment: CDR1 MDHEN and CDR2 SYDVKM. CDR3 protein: CASSPGSGLYNEQFF. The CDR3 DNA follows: TGTGCCAGCAGCCCGGGGAGCGGACTTTACAATGAGCAGTTCTTC.

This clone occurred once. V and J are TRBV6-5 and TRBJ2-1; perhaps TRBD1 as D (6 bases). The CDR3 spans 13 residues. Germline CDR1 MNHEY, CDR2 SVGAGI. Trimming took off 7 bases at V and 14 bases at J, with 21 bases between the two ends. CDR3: CASNLNAGTQEFF. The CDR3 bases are TGTGCCAGCAACCTAAATGCTGGGACACAGGAGTTCTTC.

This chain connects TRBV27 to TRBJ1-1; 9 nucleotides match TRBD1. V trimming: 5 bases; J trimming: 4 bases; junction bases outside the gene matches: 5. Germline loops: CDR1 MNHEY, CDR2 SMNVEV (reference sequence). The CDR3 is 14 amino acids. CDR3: CASSGRDRATEAFF. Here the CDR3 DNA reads TGTGCCAGCAGTGGCCGGGACAGGGCCACTGAAGCTTTCTTT.

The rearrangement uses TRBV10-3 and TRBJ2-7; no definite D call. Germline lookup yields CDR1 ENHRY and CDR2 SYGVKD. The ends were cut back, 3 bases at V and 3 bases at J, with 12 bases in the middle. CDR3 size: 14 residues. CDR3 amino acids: CAISDNSGDYEQYF. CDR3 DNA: TGTGCCATCAGTGATAACAGTGGCGACTACGAGCAGTACTTC.

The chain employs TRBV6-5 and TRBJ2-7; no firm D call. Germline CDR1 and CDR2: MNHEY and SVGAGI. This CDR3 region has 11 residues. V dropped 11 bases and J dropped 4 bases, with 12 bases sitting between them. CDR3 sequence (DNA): TGTGCCTGCATTGGCCTTTACGAGCAGTACTTC. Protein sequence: CACIGLYEQYF.

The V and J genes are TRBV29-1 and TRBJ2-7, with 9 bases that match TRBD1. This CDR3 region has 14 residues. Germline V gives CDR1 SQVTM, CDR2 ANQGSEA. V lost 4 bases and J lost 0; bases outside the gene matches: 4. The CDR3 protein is CSVGDRDISYEQYF. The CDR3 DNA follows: TGCAGCGTTGGGGACAGGGACATCTCCTACGAGCAGTACTTC.